This T cell receptor beta chain was recorded in a study of vaccination effects on CD4 cells after COVID-19. General study findings and limits: Only 1 of 255 vaccine-induced clones from healthy vaccinees cross-reacted with common cold coronaviruses.

ViraFEST assay sequencing came after antigen-specific CD4+ T cells were expanded with viral peptide pools. Having been cultured for around ten days, the cells underwent CD4+ T cell isolation. Vaccine administered to participants consisted of two doses of either BNT162b2 or mRNA-1273. Trimming cost V 7 bases and J 5 bases, with 11 bases left between them. The germline CDR1 and CDR2 sequences are MDHEN and SYDVKM. The CDR3 extends over 12 amino acids. Note on this clone: Antigen specificity is unknown.

Here immunoSEQ multiplex PCR was the method, and the copy in TCRdb shows in-frame clones only, minus some. Of tens of thousands of clones in the sample, over 60% were seen once. The sequenced sample was CD4+ T cells from PBMCs cultured with SARS-CoV-2 spike peptides, obtained after COVID-19 vaccination. The TCR comes from a human donor who received a COVID-19 vaccine. The genes are TRBV28 and TRBJ2-5; a weak D match, TRBD1 (5 bases). DNA of the CDR3: TGTGCCAGCACCACCGACAGTGAGACCCAGTACTTC. It specifies CASTTDSETQYF.